This TCR beta chain was retrieved from a study of PD-1 blockade in mismatch repair-deficient tumors. Some clones are missing from TCRdb's copy, which holds only in-frame ones; the method was immunoSEQ multiplex PCR. The sample lists approximately 130,000 clones, roughly 86% occurring once. All patients were mismatch repair deficient, assessed by either PCR or immunohistochemistry. The CDR3 length is 15 residues. V lost 2 bases to trimming and J lost 0 bases, with 8 bases between them. Germline CDR1 and CDR2: SGHKS and YYEKEE (reference sequence). The chain carries TRBV5-5 and TRBJ2-2; no definite D call. The sequencing used peripheral blood, collected 44 weeks after starting pembrolizumab. The receptor was derived from an adult with mismatch repair-deficient cancer. The CDR3 DNA follows: TGTGCCAGCAGCTTCGAGATCGCGAACACCGGGGAGCTGTTTTTT. It yields the protein CASSFEIANTGELFF.